A selection of T cell receptor beta chains follows, all from one sample in a study of blood T cell repertoires in COVID-19. TCRdb keeps only in-frame clones here, not all; method: immunoSEQ multiplex PCR. The repertoire consists of fewer than 25,000 clones, with roughly 89% occurring once and the leading ten covering 15% to 20%. The source material was peripheral blood. The receptors were gathered from a human donor in a cohort sampled during active COVID-19. Both conserved end residues are part of each CDR3. Fields, in order: V gene, J gene, D gene, clone size, CDR3 DNA, CDR3 protein. D genes are given only for firm matches. Size values are once, few and many counts, or a class for expanded clones, and some rows have none.

V gene: TRBV29-1
J gene: TRBJ1-1
D gene: .
clone size: .
CDR3 DNA: TGCAGCGTCCAAGGGGCCGTGAACACTGAAGCTTTCTTT
CDR3 protein: CSVQGAVNTEAFF

V gene: TRBV27
J gene: TRBJ2-2
D gene: .
clone size: .
CDR3 DNA: TGTGCCAGCAGCCTCCTGGGGGGCACCGGGGAGCTGTTTTTT
CDR3 protein: CASSLLGGTGELFF

V gene: TRBV7-6
J gene: TRBJ1-1
D gene: .
clone size: .
CDR3 DNA: TGTGCCAGCAGCTTAAATCCATTGGGGGGGCGGACTGAAGCTTTCTTT
CDR3 protein: CASSLNPLGGRTEAFF

V gene: TRBV5-1
J gene: TRBJ2-3
D gene: TRBD2
clone size: .
CDR3 DNA: TGCGCCAGCAGCCTGGGGACTAGCGGGGGCACAGATACGCAGTATTTT
CDR3 protein: CASSLGTSGGTDTQYF

V gene: TRBV10-3
J gene: TRBJ2-1
D gene: .
clone size: .
CDR3 DNA: TGTGCCATCAGTAACCCGGGACAGGGGTTGAGCGGGAGGGGGAATGAGCAGTTCTTC
CDR3 protein: CAISNPGQGLSGRGNEQFF

V gene: TRBV29-1
J gene: TRBJ1-1
D gene: TRBD1
clone size: once
CDR3 DNA: TGCAGCGTTGGTCTTCGGAAGGTGACAGGGGGCACTGAAGCTTTCTTT
CDR3 protein: CSVGLRKVTGGTEAFF

V gene: TRBV5-4
J gene: TRBJ2-5
D gene: TRBD1
clone size: .
CDR3 DNA: TGTGCCAGCAGCTTGGGACAGGGGGAGACCCAGTACTTC
CDR3 protein: CASSLGQGETQYF

V gene: TRBV5-1
J gene: TRBJ2-3
D gene: TRBD2
clone size: .
CDR3 DNA: TGCGCCAGCAGCATCGATAGCGGGGGGGCCACAGATACGCAGTATTTT
CDR3 protein: CASSIDSGGATDTQYF

V gene: TRBV7-9
J gene: TRBJ1-6
D gene: .
clone size: .
CDR3 DNA: TGTGCCAGCAGCTTACTCAATTCACCCCTCCACTTT
CDR3 protein: CASSLLNSPLHF

V gene: TRBV5-4
J gene: TRBJ2-6
D gene: TRBD1
clone size: .
CDR3 DNA: TGTGCCAGCAGTCAGGGGGAGATCCAACGGGCCAACGTCCTGACTTTC
CDR3 protein: CASSQGEIQRANVLTF

V gene: TRBV7-9
J gene: TRBJ1-4
D gene: TRBD1
clone size: .
CDR3 DNA: TGTGCCAGCAGCTATCCCGGGACAGGGGACGAAAAACTGTTTTTT
CDR3 protein: CASSYPGTGDEKLFF

V gene: TRBV27
J gene: TRBJ2-5
D gene: .
clone size: .
CDR3 DNA: TGTGCCAGCAGTTCCCTTTCCGCAGGGGCTAACCAAGAGACCCAGTACTTC
CDR3 protein: CASSSLSAGANQETQYF

V gene: TRBV5-5
J gene: TRBJ2-7
D gene: TRBD1
clone size: .
CDR3 DNA: TGTGCCAGCAGCCCGTACCACAGGGGTGACGAGCAGTACTTC
CDR3 protein: CASSPYHRGDEQYF

V gene: TRBV27
J gene: TRBJ1-1
D gene: TRBD1
clone size: once
CDR3 DNA: TGTGCCAGCAGTTTAATGGGACAGGGCGGTGAAGCTTTCTTT
CDR3 protein: CASSLMGQGGEAFF

V gene: TRBV3-1/TRBV3-2
J gene: TRBJ2-1
D gene: .
clone size: .
CDR3 DNA: TGTGCCAGCAGCCAATATGGAGGGAATGAGCAGTTCTTC
CDR3 protein: CASSQYGGNEQFF

V gene: TRBV4-1
J gene: TRBJ2-5
D gene: .
clone size: .
CDR3 DNA: TGCGCCAGCAGCCAAGTTGGGAGAAACGAAGAGACCCAGTACTTC
CDR3 protein: CASSQVGRNEETQYF

V gene: TRBV2
J gene: TRBJ2-1
D gene: .
clone size: .
CDR3 DNA: TGTGCCAGCAGTGCATTAGCCAATGAGCAGTTCTTC
CDR3 protein: CASSALANEQFF

V gene: TRBV28
J gene: TRBJ2-7
D gene: TRBD1
clone size: .
CDR3 DNA: TGTGCCAGCAGCTTTGCGGGACAGGGGTTCTACGAGCAGTACTTC
CDR3 protein: CASSFAGQGFYEQYF

V gene: TRBV5-1
J gene: TRBJ1-6
D gene: TRBD1
clone size: .
CDR3 DNA: TGCGCCAGCAGCTTACAGGGGAGCTCCTATAATTCACCCCTCCACTTT
CDR3 protein: CASSLQGSSYNSPLHF

V gene: TRBV6-4
J gene: TRBJ2-7
D gene: TRBD1
clone size: .
CDR3 DNA: TGTGCCAGCAGTGACCCCCGGACAGGGAGAACCTACGAGCAGTACTTC
CDR3 protein: CASSDPRTGRTYEQYF

V gene: TRBV6-1
J gene: TRBJ1-2
D gene: .
clone size: .
CDR3 DNA: TGTGCCAGCAGTGAACTTCAGGGGTATTCCGGCGGCTACACCTTC
CDR3 protein: CASSELQGYSGGYTF

V gene: TRBV5-1
J gene: TRBJ2-5
D gene: TRBD2
clone size: .
CDR3 DNA: TGCGCCAGCAGCTTGGCTCGCGGGGGGGTGAATTTGGTAGAGACCCAGTACTTC
CDR3 protein: CASSLARGGVNLVETQYF

V gene: TRBV6-2/TRBV6-3
J gene: TRBJ2-7
D gene: .
clone size: .
CDR3 DNA: TGTGCCAGCAGCCTCTTCTACGAGCAGTACTTC
CDR3 protein: CASSLFYEQYF

V gene: TRBV6-5
J gene: TRBJ1-2
D gene: TRBD1
clone size: once
CDR3 DNA: TGTGCCAGCAGTTTCGGGACAGGGGATGGCTACACCTTC
CDR3 protein: CASSFGTGDGYTF

V gene: TRBV5-1
J gene: TRBJ1-6
D gene: .
clone size: once
CDR3 DNA: TGCGCCAGCAGCTTGTGGGACAATAATTCACCCCTCCACTTT
CDR3 protein: CASSLWDNNSPLHF

V gene: TRBV5-1
J gene: TRBJ2-7
D gene: TRBD2
clone size: .
CDR3 DNA: TGCGCCAGCAGCACCACACTAGCGGGAGGGCCCTACGAGCAGTACTTC
CDR3 protein: CASSTTLAGGPYEQYF

V gene: TRBV15
J gene: TRBJ1-6
D gene: .
clone size: .
CDR3 DNA: TGTGCCACCAGCAGAGATCGACAGAGGATTAATTCACCCCTCCACTTT
CDR3 protein: CATSRDRQRINSPLHF

V gene: TRBV6-5
J gene: TRBJ1-2
D gene: .
clone size: once
CDR3 DNA: TGTGCCAGCAGTTACAGCAACGCTAACTATGGCTACACCTTC
CDR3 protein: CASSYSNANYGYTF

V gene: TRBV28
J gene: TRBJ1-1
D gene: .
clone size: .
CDR3 DNA: TGTGCCAGCGAGGGCGGGGGGAACACTGAAGCTTTCTTT
CDR3 protein: CASEGGGNTEAFF

V gene: TRBV5-5
J gene: TRBJ1-3
D gene: TRBD1
clone size: .
CDR3 DNA: TGTGCCAGCAGCTCGGCGGCAGGGACAGGGGCCAACACCATATATTTT
CDR3 protein: CASSSAAGTGANTIYF

V gene: TRBV19
J gene: TRBJ1-2
D gene: TRBD1
clone size: .
CDR3 DNA: TGTGCCAGTAGTACCCAACAGGGGGCAGGAGGCTACACCTTC
CDR3 protein: CASSTQQGAGGYTF

V gene: TRBV5-1
J gene: TRBJ1-2
D gene: .
clone size: .
CDR3 DNA: TGCGCCAGCAGCTTGGGGGGCGACTATGGCTACACCTTC
CDR3 protein: CASSLGGDYGYTF

V gene: TRBV6-5
J gene: TRBJ2-5
D gene: TRBD1
clone size: .
CDR3 DNA: TGTGCCAGCAGGTCAGGGGGATACCAAGAGACCCAGTACTTC
CDR3 protein: CASRSGGYQETQYF

V gene: TRBV6-1
J gene: TRBJ2-6
D gene: .
clone size: .
CDR3 DNA: TGTGCCAGCAGTGAAAGGAGGGGCTCGGGGGCCAACGTCCTGACTTTC
CDR3 protein: CASSERRGSGANVLTF

V gene: TRBV3-1/TRBV3-2
J gene: TRBJ2-4
D gene: TRBD2
clone size: .
CDR3 DNA: TGTGCCAGCAGCCATTCTAGCGGGGGTTTAGCCAAAAACATTCAGTACTTC
CDR3 protein: CASSHSSGGLAKNIQYF

V gene: TRBV3-1/TRBV3-2
J gene: TRBJ1-2
D gene: .
clone size: once
CDR3 DNA: TGTGCCAGCAGCCAAGATGCGCGGAACTATGGCTACACCTTC
CDR3 protein: CASSQDARNYGYTF

V gene: TRBV5-1
J gene: TRBJ2-2
D gene: TRBD2
clone size: .
CDR3 DNA: TGCGCCAGCAGCGACGGGACTAGCGGAGGGGCCGGGGAGCTGTTTTTT
CDR3 protein: CASSDGTSGGAGELFF

V gene: TRBV18
J gene: TRBJ2-5
D gene: .
clone size: .
CDR3 DNA: TGTGCCAGCTCAGGGACTCTTGAAGAGACCCAGTACTTC
CDR3 protein: CASSGTLEETQYF

V gene: TRBV19
J gene: TRBJ1-1
D gene: TRBD1
clone size: .
CDR3 DNA: TGTGCCAGTAACCATGGACAGGCGGGATGGAGTAACACTGAAGCTTTCTTT
CDR3 protein: CASNHGQAGWSNTEAFF

V gene: TRBV3-1/TRBV3-2
J gene: TRBJ2-3
D gene: .
clone size: .
CDR3 DNA: TGTGCCAGCAGCCCTAGCACAGATACGCAGTATTTT
CDR3 protein: CASSPSTDTQYF

V gene: TRBV3-1/TRBV3-2
J gene: TRBJ2-7
D gene: .
clone size: .
CDR3 DNA: TGTGCCAGCAGCCAGGGGGAGCGGGCACGCTCCTACGAGCAGTACTTC
CDR3 protein: CASSQGERARSYEQYF

V gene: TRBV29-1
J gene: TRBJ2-7
D gene: TRBD1
clone size: .
CDR3 DNA: TGCAGCGTTATACCGACAGGGCTTGGTTACTACGAGCAGTACTTC
CDR3 protein: CSVIPTGLGYYEQYF

V gene: TRBV19
J gene: TRBJ1-5
D gene: .
clone size: .
CDR3 DNA: TGTGCCAGTACCGCTGCATGGGGCGGCCAGCCCCAGCATTTT
CDR3 protein: CASTAAWGGQPQHF

V gene: TRBV7-8
J gene: TRBJ1-5
D gene: .
clone size: .
CDR3 DNA: TGTGCCAGCAGCTTAGTGGCCAGGGGAGGGAATCAGCCCCAGCATTTT
CDR3 protein: CASSLVARGGNQPQHF

V gene: TRBV6-1
J gene: TRBJ2-7
D gene: TRBD1
clone size: .
CDR3 DNA: TGTGCCAGCAGTGAGGGACAGGGGCAAATCTACGAGCAGTACTTC
CDR3 protein: CASSEGQGQIYEQYF

V gene: TRBV29-1
J gene: TRBJ2-7
D gene: TRBD1
clone size: .
CDR3 DNA: TGCAGCTTCGCACAGGGGCCGCGTGGGTACGAGCAGTACTTC
CDR3 protein: CSFAQGPRGYEQYF

V gene: TRBV3-1/TRBV3-2
J gene: TRBJ1-6
D gene: TRBD1
clone size: medium-sized
CDR3 DNA: TGTGCCAGCAGCCCGAGGACAGGGGGGGGTTCACCCCTCCACTTT
CDR3 protein: CASSPRTGGGSPLHF